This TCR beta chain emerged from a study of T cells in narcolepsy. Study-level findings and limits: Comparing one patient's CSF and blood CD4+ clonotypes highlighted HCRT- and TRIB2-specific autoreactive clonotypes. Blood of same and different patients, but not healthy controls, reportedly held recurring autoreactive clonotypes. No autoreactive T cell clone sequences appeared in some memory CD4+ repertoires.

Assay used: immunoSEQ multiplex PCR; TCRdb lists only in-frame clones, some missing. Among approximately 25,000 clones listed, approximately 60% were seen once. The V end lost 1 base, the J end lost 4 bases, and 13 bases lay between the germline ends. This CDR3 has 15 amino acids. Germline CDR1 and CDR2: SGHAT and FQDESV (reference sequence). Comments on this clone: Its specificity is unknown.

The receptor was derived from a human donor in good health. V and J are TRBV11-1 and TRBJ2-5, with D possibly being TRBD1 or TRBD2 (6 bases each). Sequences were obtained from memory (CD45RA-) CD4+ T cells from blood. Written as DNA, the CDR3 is TGTGCCAGCAGCTTAGTTCGGGGGCCCGGAGAGACCCAGTACTTC. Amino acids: CASSLVRGPGETQYF.